Here is one TCR beta chain with its context. These data are taken from a study of blood T cell repertoires in COVID-19. Study overall: From the United States, Italy and Spain came samples of acute and convalescent COVID-19. PBMCs, B-cell-depleted T cells, or T cells provided the cDNA or gDNA that made up the material.

V was trimmed by 1 base and J by 8 bases, leaving 21 bases between them. Looked up from germline, CDR1 is SGHTA and CDR2 is FQGNSA. This CDR3 region has 17 residues. Methods used by the authors: Scientists estimated how many nucleated cells there were by amplifying reference gene primers. Clones were sequenced by immunoSEQ multiplex PCR, and TCRdb holds only the in-frame ones, with some missing. The V and J calls and clone size are taken from that table; D and trimming were inferred from the DNA. The sample lists approximately 110,000 clones; around four fifths were seen once. This sequence was found in a woman aged 55-69 years with acute or convalescent COVID-19. The sample comprised peripheral blood. The V call is TRBV7-2, the J call TRBJ2-1; D is perhaps TRBD2 (5 bases). This chain's CDR3 is CASSLGLGIASTYEQFF. The CDR3 bases are TGTGCCAGCAGCTTAGGGCTAGGGATAGCGTCAACCTATGAGCAGTTCTTC.